The 16 T cell receptor beta chains below were found in one sample sequenced in a study of a mutant IDH1 vaccine in newly diagnosed glioma. These receptors have no identified antigens. The sample's time point: week 5, during vaccination. Every single dose of the vaccine, 300 ug of mutant IDH1 20-mer peptide, came with topical imiquimod. Generated by immunoSEQ multiplex PCR, the TCRdb table keeps only in-frame clones and is missing some. The table has over 35,000 clones, approximately 90% seen once. The source was PBMCs, collected from a glioma patient whose treatment included an IDH1 peptide vaccine. The receptors come from a man aged 50-60 years with glioma.

This clone has just one count. V and J are TRBV2 and TRBJ1-5; D gene ambiguous. This CDR3 has 12 amino acids. CDR1 is SNHLY, CDR2 FYNNEI, per germline. V was trimmed by 8 bases and J by 7 bases, leaving 12 bases between them. The CDR3 coding sequence is TGTGCCAGCGGGCGCGTTGGGCAGCCCCAGCATTTT. Translating gives CASGRVGQPQHF.

This rearrangement joins TRBV7-8 to TRBJ1-2; D call uncertain. The CDR3 extends over 12 amino acids. Germline assignment: CDR1 SGHVS and CDR2 FQNEAQ. Trimming removed 5 bases at V and 7 bases at J, with 11 bases between. The DNA of the CDR3 is TGTGCCAGCAGCAATCGGCCAGGTGGCTACACCTTC. Its protein product is CASSNRPGGYTF. The full variable domain, completed using reference TRBV7-8 and TRBJ1-2, is GAGVSQSPRYKVAKRGQDVALRCDPISGHVSLFWYQQALGQGPEFLTYFQNEAQLDKSGLPSDRFFAERPEGSVSTLKIQRTQQEDSAVYLCASSNRPGGYTFGSGTRLTVV.

This chain connects TRBV7-2 to TRBJ1-1; TRBD1 is a possible D gene (5 bases). Per the germline V gene, CDR1 is SGHTA and CDR2 is FQGNSA. This CDR3 is 14 amino acids long. The germline V and J ends were trimmed by 2 bases and 4 bases, with 11 bases remaining between them. The CDR3 loop is CASSLPGGRTEAFF. The CDR3 coding sequence is TGTGCCAGCAGCTTACCGGGGGGTCGCACTGAAGCTTTCTTT.

This chain uses TRBV18 with TRBJ2-5; 10 bases agree with TRBD2. The CDR3 has 15 residues. The germline gives CDR1 KGHSH, CDR2 LQKENI. The J segment lost 4 bases and the V segment lost 5 bases, leaving 7 bases of the junction unmatched. The CDR3 region is CASSTVAGGTETQYF. CDR3 nucleotides: TGTGCCAGCTCAACGGTAGCGGGGGGAACAGAGACCCAGTACTTC.

The genes are TRBV2 and TRBJ1-1, with a possible D match to TRBD1 (6 bases). This CDR3 spans 11 amino acids. V lost 6 bases, J lost 11 bases, and 13 bases lay in between. The germline CDR1 and CDR2 sequences are SNHLY and FYNNEI. The CDR3 sequence is CASRRTQGAFF. Written as DNA, the CDR3 is TGTGCCAGCAGGAGGACTCAGGGGGCTTTCTTT.

The V call is TRBV28, the J call TRBJ1-4, with TRBD1 matching 11 bases. The germline V gene encodes CDR1 MDHEN and CDR2 SYDVKM. V was pared by 4 bases and J by 8 bases, with 3 bases of the junction left unmatched. This CDR3 spans 14 amino acids. In DNA form, the CDR3 reads TGTGCCAGCAGTTCGGGACAGGGGGAAGAAAAACTGTTTTTT. Translated: CASSSGQGEEKLFF.

In DNA form, the CDR3 reads TGCGCCAGCAGCATTACGGTGTACCAAGAGACCCAGTACTTC. Protein: CASSITVYQETQYF. The V gene is TRBV5-1, the J gene TRBJ2-5; D gene uncertain. CDR1 and CDR2 from the germline V gene are SGHRS and YFSETQ. CDR3 length: 14 amino acids. V shed 4 bases and J shed 0 bases, with 10 bases lying between them.

The chain joins TRBV6-4 to TRBJ2-3; 11 bases fit TRBD2. Germline V gene lookup returns CDR1 MRHNA and CDR2 SNTAGT. The CDR3 totals 15 residues. V lost 3 bases, J lost 1 base, and 0 bases stayed unmatched. DNA of the CDR3: TGTGCCAGCAGTGAGACTAGCGGGGGCACAGATACGCAGTATTTT. This sequence encodes CASSETSGGTDTQYF.

This chain connects TRBV28 to TRBJ2-7, with D possibly being TRBD2 (7 bases). Trimming cost V 10 bases and J 4 bases, with 14 bases left between them. This CDR3 spans 12 amino acids. Per germline, CDR1 MDHEN and CDR2 SYDVKM. The DNA for the CDR3 is TGTGCCACGGGGGGCGCGGTGTACGAGCAGTACTTC. Translating gives CATGGAVYEQYF. Complete variable domain (other parts from reference TRBV28 and TRBJ2-7): DVKVTQSSRYLVKRTGEKVFLECVQDMDHENMFWYRQDPGLGLRLIYFSYDVKMKEKGDIPEGYSVSREKKERFSLILESASTNQTSMYLCATGGAVYEQYFGPGTRLTVT.

The chain joins TRBV10-1 to TRBJ2-5; TRBD1 might be the D (6 bases). Trimming removed 0 bases from V and 5 bases from J, with 10 bases in between. Per the germline V gene, CDR1 is WNHNN and CDR2 is SYGVQD (reference sequence). The CDR3 covers 14 residues. The DNA for the CDR3 is TGCGCCAGCAGTGAGTCTTCAGGGGCGGAGACCCAGTACTTC. Translated: CASSESSGAETQYF.

This clone occurred once. The chain recombines TRBV4-1 with TRBJ1-5; the D is unclear. In germline, CDR1 is MGHRA, CDR2 YSYEKL. V was cut by 1 base and J by 3 bases, with 13 bases left in between. The CDR3 covers 16 residues. CDR3 sequence: CASSQVIGLTNQPQHF. The CDR3, as DNA: TGCGCCAGCAGCCAAGTCATAGGGCTCACCAATCAGCCCCAGCATTTT.

The chain has TRBV10-3 and TRBJ2-1; the D gene could be TRBD1 or TRBD2 (5 bases each). Trimming removed 3 bases from V and 0 bases from J, with 9 bases in between. This CDR3 is 15 amino acids long. CDR1 ENHRY and CDR2 SYGVKD come from the germline V gene. The CDR3 sequence is CAISEAGSSYNEQFF. The CDR3 DNA reads TGTGCCATCAGTGAAGCAGGGAGCTCCTACAATGAGCAGTTCTTC.

This clone was seen once. The chain couples TRBV11-3 to TRBJ2-7, with D perhaps matching TRBD1 (6 bases). V was trimmed by 0 bases and J by 1 base, leaving 16 bases between them. Germline assignment: CDR1 SGHNT and CDR2 YENEEA. The CDR3 loop spans 17 amino acids. The CDR3 DNA is TGTGCCAGCAGCTTAGATATCCGGGACATATCATCCTACGAGCAGTACTTC. The encoded protein is CASSLDIRDISSYEQYF.

The chain carries TRBV18 and TRBJ1-1, with TRBD1 matching over 10 bases. The length of the CDR3 is 14 residues. The J segment lost 6 bases and the V segment lost 8 bases, leaving 9 bases of the junction unmatched. Germline loops: CDR1 KGHSH, CDR2 LQKENI. DNA of the CDR3: TGTGCCAGCCTAAAGGGACAGGGGCTCGCTGAAGCTTTCTTT. This translates into CASLKGQGLAEAFF.

CDR3 sequence (DNA): TGTGCCAGCAGTTTCGTGGCAGGGGGTCACCCCCTATACGAGCAGTACTTC. This encodes CASSFVAGGHPLYEQYF. The chain employs TRBV27 and TRBJ2-7; 7 bases are shared with TRBD1. From germline, CDR1 is MNHEY and CDR2 SMNVEV (reference sequence). The trim removed 3 bases at V and 4 bases at J, leaving 15 bases unmatched. This CDR3 region has 17 residues.

The J gene is TRBJ2-3, the V gene TRBV10-1, with D perhaps TRBD2 (6 bases). In germline, CDR1 is WNHNN, CDR2 SYGVQD (reference sequence). This CDR3 contains 14 residues. Trimming stripped 3 bases from V and 1 base from J, with 8 bases between. In DNA form, the CDR3 reads TGCGCCAGCAGTGATGCTAGCGGCACAGATACGCAGTATTTT. Its translation is CASSDASGTDTQYF.